The TCR beta chain described here comes from a study of regulatory T cells in long-lasting Graves disease. Overall study: Over 5 years of antithyroid drugs with positive TSH receptor antibodies was taken to mean persistent Graves' disease. Findings of the study overall: Under persistent disease, TRBV28, TRBJ1-2 and TRBJ2-5 were used preferentially.

CDR3 size: 14 residues. CDR1 is MNHEY, CDR2 SMNVEV, per germline (reference sequence). Trimming left V 6 bases short and J 4 bases short, with 13 bases between. CDR3 regions were amplified by Arm-PCR using iRepertoire HTBI primers to build TCR beta libraries. Authors' methods: Across all samples, 62 TRBV segments and around 14 TRBJ segments were identified. Using its own MiXCR run on the multiplex PCR reads, TCRdb lists one record per CDR3 protein. The V and J calls follow TCRdb's processing rather than the paper's. The sample yields about 460,000 distinct CDR3 sequences, roughly 23% seen once. This clonotype was found many times. Its antigen is undetermined. Stated time point: persistent/refractory GD, antithyroid drugs over 5 years with positive TRAb. PBMC-derived RNA was used for the TCR library.

Sequences were derived from peripheral blood mononuclear cells (PBMCs), sampled when the disease was refractory, from a patient treated with antithyroid drugs. The sequence derives from a female donor with Graves disease. This chain uses TRBV27 with TRBJ1-5; D ambiguous. CDR3 DNA sequence: TGTGCCAGCAGCTTAAACGGCGGAAATCAGCCCCAGCATTTT. As protein: CASSLNGGNQPQHF.